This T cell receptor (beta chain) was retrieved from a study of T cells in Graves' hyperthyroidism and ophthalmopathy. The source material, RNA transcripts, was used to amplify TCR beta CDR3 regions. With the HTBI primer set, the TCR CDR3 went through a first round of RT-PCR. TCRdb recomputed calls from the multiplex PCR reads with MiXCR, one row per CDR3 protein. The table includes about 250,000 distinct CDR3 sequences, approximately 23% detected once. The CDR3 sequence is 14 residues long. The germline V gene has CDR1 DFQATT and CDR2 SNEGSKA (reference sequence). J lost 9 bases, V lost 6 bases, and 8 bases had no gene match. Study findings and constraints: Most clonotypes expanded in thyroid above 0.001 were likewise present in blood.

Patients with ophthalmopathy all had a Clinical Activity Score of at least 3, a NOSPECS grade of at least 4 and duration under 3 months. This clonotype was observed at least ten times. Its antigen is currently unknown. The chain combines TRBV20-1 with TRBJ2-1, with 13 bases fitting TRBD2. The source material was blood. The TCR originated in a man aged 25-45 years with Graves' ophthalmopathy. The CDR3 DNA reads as TGCAGTGCGAGGACTAGCGGGAGACCCGGTGAGCAGTTCTTC. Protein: CSARTSGRPGEQFF.